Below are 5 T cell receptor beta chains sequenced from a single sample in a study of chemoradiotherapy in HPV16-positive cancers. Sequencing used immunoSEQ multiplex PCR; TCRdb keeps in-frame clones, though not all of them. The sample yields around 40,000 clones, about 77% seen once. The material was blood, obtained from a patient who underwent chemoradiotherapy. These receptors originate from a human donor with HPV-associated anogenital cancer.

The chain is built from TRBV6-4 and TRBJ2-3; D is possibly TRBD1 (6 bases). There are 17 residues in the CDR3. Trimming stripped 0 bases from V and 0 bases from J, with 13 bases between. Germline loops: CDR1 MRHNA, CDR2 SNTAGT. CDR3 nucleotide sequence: TGTGCCAGCAGTGACTCGGTGCAGGGACATAGCACAGATACGCAGTATTTT. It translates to CASSDSVQGHSTDTQYF.

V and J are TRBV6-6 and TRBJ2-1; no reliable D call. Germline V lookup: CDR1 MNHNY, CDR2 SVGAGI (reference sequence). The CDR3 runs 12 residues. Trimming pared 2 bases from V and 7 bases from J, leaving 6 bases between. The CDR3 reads CASSYPPNEQFF. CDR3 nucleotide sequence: TGTGCCAGCAGTTACCCCCCTAATGAGCAGTTCTTC.

The CDR3 coding sequence is TGTGCCAGCAGGGGTCTAGACACCGGGGAGCTGTTTTTT. Translated: CASRGLDTGELFF. The chain recombines TRBV2 with TRBJ2-2; no clear D gene. The CDR3 totals 13 residues. Germline values: CDR1 SNHLY, CDR2 FYNNEI. V was cut by 6 bases and J by 3 bases, with 8 bases left in between.

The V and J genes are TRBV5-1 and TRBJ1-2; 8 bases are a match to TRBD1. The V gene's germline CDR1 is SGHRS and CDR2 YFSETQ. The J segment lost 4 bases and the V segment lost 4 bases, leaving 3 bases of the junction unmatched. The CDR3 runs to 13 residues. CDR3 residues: CASSPGQVYGYTF. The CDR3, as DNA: TGCGCCAGCAGCCCGGGACAGGTCTATGGCTACACCTTC.

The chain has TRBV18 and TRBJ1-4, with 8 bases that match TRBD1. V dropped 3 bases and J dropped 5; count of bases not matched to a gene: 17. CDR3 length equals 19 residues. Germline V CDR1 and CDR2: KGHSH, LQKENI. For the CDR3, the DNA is TGTGCCAGCTCACCGAGTCCGGACAGGGCGGATGAATTAAATGAAAAACTGTTTTTT. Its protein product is CASSPSPDRADELNEKLFF. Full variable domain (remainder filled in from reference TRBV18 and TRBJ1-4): NAGVMQNPRHLVRRRGQEARLRCSPMKGHSHVYWYRQLPEEGLKFMVYLQKENIIDESGMPKERFSAEFPKEGPSILRIQQVVRGDSAAYFCASSPSPDRADELNEKLFFGSGTQLSVL.